Below, 17 T cell receptor beta chains from the same sample are listed, as sequenced in a study of beta chain features in type 1 diabetes (dated by TCRdb to about 2018). Overall results and qualifications from the work: Type 1 diabetes patients showed a moderate but significant shortening of TCRB CDR3 length in all four CD4+ subsets.

No antigens are known for them. The receptor library was made with the immunoSEQ multiplex PCR assay. All of the isolated RNA was reverse transcribed with the High Capacity cDNA Reverse Transcription Kit, so expressed TCRB transcripts were sequenced. Here the immuneACCESS table is served through TCRdb, limited to in-frame sequences with V and J called. Missing clones are a known gap in these copies; in checked studies unresolved V genes cover under half, and the rest lacks a known reason. The sample profile shows a few hundred thousand clones; roughly 14% of them were found once. The top ten constitute nearly 0.015% of the sample. The sequenced material came from naive CD4+ T cells from blood. This sample's cell subset or site label indicates: true naive CD4+ T cells. Receptors originate from a woman between 18 and 29 years old with type 1 diabetes.

The CDR3 loop is CASSVGRGATGELFF. For the CDR3, the DNA is TGTGCCAGCAGTGTTGGCAGGGGCGCCACCGGGGAGCTGTTTTTT. The chain has TRBV2 and TRBJ2-2; maybe TRBD1 (6 bases). The V gene lost 4 bases and the J gene lost 4 bases, with 13 bases spanning the gap. There are 15 residues in the CDR3. The germline V gene encodes CDR1 SNHLY and CDR2 FYNNEI.

The chain uses TRBV6-1 and TRBJ2-7, with 7 bases fitting TRBD1. CDR3 length: 13 residues. The V segment lost 5 bases and the J segment 6 bases; nucleotides outside the gene matches: 7. CDR1 is MNHNS, CDR2 SASEGT, per germline. CDR3 in amino acids: CASSLQTGTEQYF. The CDR3 DNA is TGTGCCAGCAGTCTCCAGACAGGGACCGAGCAGTACTTC.

The chain is built from TRBV28 and TRBJ2-2, with a weak D call TRBD1 (6 bases). There are 15 residues in the CDR3. V gave up 5 bases and J gave up 11 bases, with 21 bases separating them. CDR1 is MDHEN and CDR2 is SYDVKM in the germline V gene. The CDR3 here is CASSPGMFRGGELFF. CDR3 DNA sequence: TGTGCCAGCAGTCCCGGGATGTTCCGTGGGGGCGAGCTGTTTTTT. Full variable domain (remainder filled in from reference TRBV28 and TRBJ2-2): DVKVTQSSRYLVKRTGEKVFLECVQDMDHENMFWYRQDPGLGLRLIYFSYDVKMKEKGDIPEGYSVSREKKERFSLILESASTNQTSMYLCASSPGMFRGGELFFGEGSRLTVL.

The chain carries TRBV28 and TRBJ1-1; the D is unclear. Trimming left V 6 bases short and J 8 bases short, with 13 bases between. The CDR3 consists of 12 residues. CDR1 and CDR2 from the germline V gene are MDHEN and SYDVKM. As DNA, the CDR3 is TGTGCCAGCAGCATCACCGGCAGGGAAGCTTTCTTT. Its protein is CASSITGREAFF.

The chain has TRBV9 and TRBJ2-1; maybe TRBD1 (6 bases). V was shortened by 1 base and J by 6 bases, with 11 bases between the two germline ends. Looked up from germline, CDR1 is SGDLS and CDR2 is YYNGEE. The CDR3 is 14 amino acids. The CDR3 sequence: CASSVQGSGNEQFF. For the CDR3, the DNA is TGTGCCAGCAGCGTACAGGGGAGCGGCAATGAGCAGTTCTTC.

This clone was observed a handful of times. This chain joins TRBV30 and TRBJ1-4; 7 positions match TRBD1. Per germline, CDR1 GTSNPN and CDR2 SVGIG (reference sequence). The CDR3 spans 12 residues. J gave up 13 bases and V 1 base, and 6 bases lay outside the gene matches. For the CDR3, the DNA is TGTGCCTGGAGTGCTATAGGGGGCAGACTGTTTTTT. It codes for CAWSAIGGRLFF.

The DNA of the CDR3 is TGTGCCAGCAGTTACTCAGGGGCTGGCTACACCTTC. Its translation is CASSYSGAGYTF. This chain links TRBV6-6 with TRBJ1-2; a possible D gene is TRBD1 (5 bases). The CDR3 has 12 residues. Germline V CDR1 and CDR2: MNHNY, SVGAGI (reference sequence). Trimming cost V 0 bases and J 7 bases, with 6 bases left between them.

The chain combines TRBV9 with TRBJ1-5; the match to TRBD1 covers 8 bases. With V trimmed by 0 bases and J by 9 bases, 5 bases remained unmatched. The CDR3 runs to 14 residues. Germline-derived CDR1 and CDR2 are SGDLS and YYNGEE. The CDR3 spells CASSVAGQVGPQHF. CDR3 DNA: TGTGCCAGCAGCGTAGCGGGACAGGTGGGGCCCCAGCATTTT. Combining the CDR3 with reference TRBV9 and TRBJ1-5 gives the whole variable domain DSGVTQTPKHLITATGQRVTLRCSPRSGDLSVYWYQQSLDQGLQFLIQYYNGEERAKGNILERFSAQQFPDLHSELNLSSLELGDSALYFCASSVAGQVGPQHFGDGTRLSIL.

The CDR3, as DNA: TGTGCCAGCAGTTTCCCGGGACTAGCGGGAGCGGATACGCAGTATTTT. Its protein is CASSFPGLAGADTQYF. The chain combines TRBV28 with TRBJ2-3; the match to TRBD2 covers 14 bases. Germline trimming cut 3 bases from V and 6 bases from J; bases unmatched to any gene: 5. Per germline, CDR1 MDHEN and CDR2 SYDVKM. The CDR3 runs 16 residues.

The chain carries TRBV11-2 and TRBJ2-1; tentatively, D is TRBD2 (5 bases). The CDR3 sequence is 13 residues long. The germline V gene encodes CDR1 SGHAT and CDR2 FQNNGV. V was pared by 3 bases and J by 6 bases, with 9 bases between. The DNA for the CDR3 is TGTGCCAGCAGCTTCCCCGGAGGCAATGAGCAGTTCTTC. It specifies CASSFPGGNEQFF.

The table lists this clone with a few counts. The chain is built from TRBV27 and TRBJ2-6; 8 nucleotides match TRBD1. The junction had 8 bases not matched to a gene; V was cut back by 6 bases and J by 4 bases. The germline V gene encodes CDR1 MNHEY and CDR2 SMNVEV (reference sequence). CDR3 size: 16 residues. The CDR3 bases are TGTGCCAGCAGGACCGGACAGGGTACCGGGGCCAACGTCCTGACTTTC. This translates into CASRTGQGTGANVLTF.

The V and J genes are TRBV28 and TRBJ1-1, with TRBD1 as a possible D gene (5 bases). The CDR3 totals 12 residues. CDR1 and CDR2 from the germline V gene are MDHEN and SYDVKM. Trimming shortened V by 9 bases and J by 1 base, and 9 bases separated the two germline ends. The CDR3: CASLDRNTEAFF. Written as DNA, the CDR3 is TGTGCCAGTCTTGACAGGAACACTGAAGCTTTCTTT.

This clone was counted only a few times. V and J are TRBV7-2 and TRBJ2-3; 11 bases match TRBD2. CDR1 and CDR2 from the germline V gene are SGHTA and FQGNSA. The CDR3 is 18 amino acids. V lost 5 bases to trimming and J lost 5 bases; unmatched junction nucleotides: 15. The CDR3 bases are TGTGCCAGCAGCCGGCGTGGACTAGCGGGTCGGGATGGAGATACGCAGTATTTT. Translation: CASSRRGLAGRDGDTQYF. Drawing the rest from reference TRBV7-2 and TRBJ2-3, the complete variable domain is GAGVSQSPSNKVTEKGKDVELRCDPISGHTALYWYRQSLGQGLEFLIYFQGNSAPDKSGLPSDRFSAERTGGSVSTLTIQRTQQEDSAVYLCASSRRGLAGRDGDTQYFGPGTRLTVL.

This chain connects TRBV29-1 to TRBJ2-7, with D perhaps TRBD1 (5 bases). From germline, CDR1 is SQVTM and CDR2 ANQGSEA. The CDR3 has 13 residues. Trimming pared 6 bases from V and 1 base from J, leaving 13 bases between. In DNA, the CDR3 is TGCAGCGTCAAAATGACAGCATCCTACGAGCAGTACGTC. Translated: CSVKMTASYEQYV.

J is TRBJ1-5 and V is TRBV2, with 7 bases that match TRBD1. Germline V gene data show CDR1 as SNHLY and CDR2 as FYNNEI. The CDR3 loop spans 14 amino acids. Germline trimming cut 5 bases from V and 6 bases from J; bases unmatched to any gene: 7. The CDR3 coding sequence is TGTGCCAGCAGTTCGGAGGGGGCAGGTCAGCCCCAGCATTTT. Translated, it gives CASSSEGAGQPQHF.

The genes are TRBV5-6 and TRBJ2-5; no firm D call. The CDR3 covers 11 residues. Trimming removed 0 bases at V and 9 bases at J, with 6 bases between. Germline loops: CDR1 SGHDT, CDR2 YYEEEE. Written as DNA, the CDR3 is TGTGCCAGCAGCTTGGCTATGGCCCAGTACTTC. It is translated as CASSLAMAQYF.

The CDR3 region has the DNA TGTGCCAGCAGCCAAACTAGCGGACGATATACGCAGTATTTT. Translating gives CASSQTSGRYTQYF. The genes are TRBV4-2 and TRBJ2-3; 8 bases map to TRBD2. This CDR3 has 14 amino acids. V lost 2 bases, J lost 7 bases, and 5 bases stayed unmatched. CDR1 and CDR2 from the germline V gene are LGHNA and YNFKEQ.